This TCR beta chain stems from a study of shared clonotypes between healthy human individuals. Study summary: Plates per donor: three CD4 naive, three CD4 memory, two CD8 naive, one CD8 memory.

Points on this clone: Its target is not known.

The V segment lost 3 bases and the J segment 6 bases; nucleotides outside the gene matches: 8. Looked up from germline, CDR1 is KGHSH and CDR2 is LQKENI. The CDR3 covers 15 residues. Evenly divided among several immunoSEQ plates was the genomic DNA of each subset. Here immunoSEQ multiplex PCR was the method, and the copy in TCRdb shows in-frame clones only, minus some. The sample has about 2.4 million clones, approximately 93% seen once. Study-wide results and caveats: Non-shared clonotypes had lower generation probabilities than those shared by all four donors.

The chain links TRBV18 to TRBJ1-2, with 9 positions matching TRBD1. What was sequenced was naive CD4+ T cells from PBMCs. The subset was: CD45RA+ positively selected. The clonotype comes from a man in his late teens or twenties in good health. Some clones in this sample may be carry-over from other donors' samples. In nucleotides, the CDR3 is TGTGCCAGCTCACCCGGGACAGGGAGGGCTGATGGCTACACCTTC. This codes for CASSPGTGRADGYTF.